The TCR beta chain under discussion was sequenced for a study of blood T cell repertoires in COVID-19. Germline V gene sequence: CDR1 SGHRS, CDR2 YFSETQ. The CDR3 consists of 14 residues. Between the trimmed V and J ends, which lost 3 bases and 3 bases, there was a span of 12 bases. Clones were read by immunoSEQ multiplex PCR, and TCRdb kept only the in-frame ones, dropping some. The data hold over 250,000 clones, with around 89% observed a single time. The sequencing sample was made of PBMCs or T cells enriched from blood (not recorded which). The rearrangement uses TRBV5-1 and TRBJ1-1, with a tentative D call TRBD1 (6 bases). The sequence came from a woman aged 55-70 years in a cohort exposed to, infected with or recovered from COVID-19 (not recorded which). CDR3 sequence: CASSSRRGDTEAFF. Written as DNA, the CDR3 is TGCGCCAGCAGCTCCCGCAGGGGTGACACTGAAGCTTTCTTT.